This is a list of T cell receptor beta chains from one sample in a study of blood T cell repertoires in COVID-19. Profiled with immunoSEQ multiplex PCR; TCRdb holds only in-frame clones, not every one. The sample holds about 380,000 clones, more than 75% seen once. The source material was PBMCs or T cells enriched from blood (not recorded which). Every receptor here comes from a man aged 30-40 years who had recovered from COVID-19. The CDR3 runs from the conserved cysteine through the conserved F or W. D genes are given only for firm matches. Size tells how often a clone was seen (once, few, many) or the class of an expanded clone, and some rows leave it out.

d_gene: -
j_gene: TRBJ2-1
v_gene: TRBV5-4
abundance: -
CDR3nt: TGTGCCAGCAGCTCGGGACTTACTGAGAGCTCCTACAATGAGCAGTTCTTC
CDR3aa: CASSSGLTESSYNEQFF

d_gene: -
j_gene: TRBJ1-1
v_gene: TRBV11-2
abundance: few
CDR3nt: TGTGCCAGCAGTATGGGAAGGGGCCCTGTGCTTTCTGAAGCTTTCTTT
CDR3aa: CASSMGRGPVLSEAFF

d_gene: -
j_gene: TRBJ1-2
v_gene: TRBV4-3
abundance: -
CDR3nt: TGCGCCAGCAGCCAAGGGCTTTTTTACTATGGCTACACCTTC
CDR3aa: CASSQGLFYYGYTF

d_gene: -
j_gene: TRBJ1-5
v_gene: TRBV6-1
abundance: once
CDR3nt: TGTGCCAGCAGTGATTTGGGGGGGCCCCAGCATTTT
CDR3aa: CASSDLGGPQHF

d_gene: TRBD1
j_gene: TRBJ2-6
v_gene: TRBV2
abundance: -
CDR3nt: TGTGCCAGCAGGAAAGGGGGCCCCAACCCGGCTGGGGCCAACGTCCTGACTTTC
CDR3aa: CASRKGGPNPAGANVLTF

d_gene: -
j_gene: TRBJ2-7
v_gene: TRBV9
abundance: -
CDR3nt: TGTGCCAGCAGCAGACGGAGGGAATCCCACGAGCAGTACTTC
CDR3aa: CASSRRRESHEQYF

d_gene: -
j_gene: TRBJ1-1
v_gene: TRBV2
abundance: -
CDR3nt: TGTGCCAGCAGTCGCGGACTAAACACTGAAGCTTTCTTT
CDR3aa: CASSRGLNTEAFF

d_gene: -
j_gene: TRBJ1-5
v_gene: TRBV9
abundance: -
CDR3nt: TGTGCCAGCTCCTTAGACGGGATTAATCAGCCCCAGCATTTT
CDR3aa: CASSLDGINQPQHF

d_gene: TRBD1
j_gene: TRBJ1-2
v_gene: TRBV20-1
abundance: -
CDR3nt: TGCAGTGCAACAGGGGGAGGTGGCTACACCTTC
CDR3aa: CSATGGGGYTF

d_gene: -
j_gene: TRBJ1-1
v_gene: TRBV10-3
abundance: -
CDR3nt: TGTGCCATCAGTGATGGGGGCTGGGGCACTGAAGCTTTCTTT
CDR3aa: CAISDGGWGTEAFF

d_gene: -
j_gene: TRBJ2-1
v_gene: TRBV11-2
abundance: -
CDR3nt: TGTGCCAGCAGCTACCCCGGACTCCAGTTGGAGCAGTTCTTC
CDR3aa: CASSYPGLQLEQFF

d_gene: -
j_gene: TRBJ1-2
v_gene: TRBV6-1
abundance: few
CDR3nt: TGTGCCAGCAGTGAGGGGCTTACAGGCCTCTATGGCTACACCTTC
CDR3aa: CASSEGLTGLYGYTF

d_gene: TRBD2
j_gene: TRBJ2-3
v_gene: TRBV6-6
abundance: -
CDR3nt: TGTGCCAGCAGTCGAGCTGTAGCGGGGTTCACAGATACGCAGTATTTT
CDR3aa: CASSRAVAGFTDTQYF

d_gene: -
j_gene: TRBJ1-1
v_gene: TRBV30
abundance: -
CDR3nt: TGTGCCTGGAGTGTAAATGCGGGGGGGAGGGCTCATGGAGCTTTCTTT
CDR3aa: CAWSVNAGGRAHGAFF

d_gene: -
j_gene: TRBJ2-5
v_gene: TRBV2
abundance: -
CDR3nt: TGTGCCAGCAGTGACCCGGGGAAAGAGACCCAGTACTTC
CDR3aa: CASSDPGKETQYF

d_gene: -
j_gene: TRBJ1-4
v_gene: TRBV10-3
abundance: few
CDR3nt: TGTGCCATCAGTGAGTCCGGGGGGCGGAATGAAAAACTGTTTTTT
CDR3aa: CAISESGGRNEKLFF

d_gene: -
j_gene: TRBJ2-1
v_gene: TRBV3-1/TRBV3-2
abundance: once
CDR3nt: TGTGCCAGCAGCCAAGAAGGGGGCTACAATGAGCAGTTCTTC
CDR3aa: CASSQEGGYNEQFF

d_gene: -
j_gene: TRBJ1-2
v_gene: TRBV12-3/TRBV12-4
abundance: -
CDR3nt: TGTGCCAGCAGCATAAACAGGGACTATGGCTACACCTTC
CDR3aa: CASSINRDYGYTF

d_gene: TRBD1
j_gene: TRBJ2-3
v_gene: TRBV2
abundance: -
CDR3nt: TGTGCCAGCAGTGACGACAGGGCGTCACAGTATTTT
CDR3aa: CASSDDRASQYF

d_gene: TRBD2
j_gene: TRBJ2-1
v_gene: TRBV18
abundance: -
CDR3nt: TGTGCCAGCTCCCCAACGAGCGGGGGGGCCGATGAGCAGTTCTTC
CDR3aa: CASSPTSGGADEQFF

d_gene: -
j_gene: TRBJ1-2
v_gene: TRBV2
abundance: -
CDR3nt: TGTGCCAGCAGGCAGACATCCTATGGCTACACCTTC
CDR3aa: CASRQTSYGYTF

d_gene: -
j_gene: TRBJ2-5
v_gene: TRBV7-9
abundance: -
CDR3nt: TGTGCCAGCAGTCTTCGGTACGATCCGGAGACCCAGTACTTC
CDR3aa: CASSLRYDPETQYF

d_gene: -
j_gene: TRBJ2-2
v_gene: TRBV9
abundance: -
CDR3nt: TGTGCCAGCAGCGTAGGCTCTAGCTCCTACACCGGGGAGCTGTTTTTT
CDR3aa: CASSVGSSSYTGELFF

d_gene: -
j_gene: TRBJ2-5
v_gene: TRBV13
abundance: -
CDR3nt: TGTGCCAGCAGCTCTCCTTCTGGAGCACAAGAGACCCAGTACTTC
CDR3aa: CASSSPSGAQETQYF

d_gene: TRBD1
j_gene: TRBJ2-7
v_gene: TRBV13
abundance: -
CDR3nt: TGTGCCAGCAGCTTAGGTTGGGACAGTTACGAGCAGTACTTC
CDR3aa: CASSLGWDSYEQYF

d_gene: -
j_gene: TRBJ1-1
v_gene: TRBV30
abundance: few
CDR3nt: TGTGCCTGGAGTGTGCTTAGCGCCGGGACTGAAGCTTTCTTT
CDR3aa: CAWSVLSAGTEAFF

d_gene: TRBD1
j_gene: TRBJ2-2
v_gene: TRBV3-1/TRBV3-2
abundance: -
CDR3nt: TGTGCCAGCAGGCACAGGGGATCCGGGGAGCTGTTTTTT
CDR3aa: CASRHRGSGELFF

d_gene: -
j_gene: TRBJ1-5
v_gene: TRBV28
abundance: -
CDR3nt: TGTGCCAGCAGTTTCCCCGCGAGAAATCAGCCCCAGCATTTT
CDR3aa: CASSFPARNQPQHF

d_gene: -
j_gene: TRBJ1-4
v_gene: TRBV6-2/TRBV6-3
abundance: -
CDR3nt: TGTGCCAGCAGTTACCGAAATCCGGGGGGCTTGAATGAAAAACTGTTTTTT
CDR3aa: CASSYRNPGGLNEKLFF

d_gene: -
j_gene: TRBJ2-2
v_gene: TRBV19
abundance: once
CDR3nt: TGTGCCAGTAGTATAGATAGGACAGTTAAAACCGGGGAGCTGTTTTTT
CDR3aa: CASSIDRTVKTGELFF

d_gene: -
j_gene: TRBJ2-3
v_gene: TRBV25-1
abundance: -
CDR3nt: TGTGCCAGCAGTGACCCATCTGGGGAGCTACCAGATACGCAGTATTTT
CDR3aa: CASSDPSGELPDTQYF

d_gene: -
j_gene: TRBJ1-1
v_gene: TRBV19
abundance: -
CDR3nt: TGTGCCAGTAGTTTCCACAGCGGGAACACTGAAGCTTTCTTT
CDR3aa: CASSFHSGNTEAFF

d_gene: -
j_gene: TRBJ1-2
v_gene: TRBV6-2/TRBV6-3
abundance: -
CDR3nt: TGTGCCAGCAGTTACTGGCAATCTGGCTACACCTTC
CDR3aa: CASSYWQSGYTF

d_gene: -
j_gene: TRBJ1-6
v_gene: TRBV19
abundance: -
CDR3nt: TGTGCCAGTAGTGGTTCGAGCTCCTATAATTCACCCCTCCACTTT
CDR3aa: CASSGSSSYNSPLHF

d_gene: -
j_gene: TRBJ1-1
v_gene: TRBV9
abundance: -
CDR3nt: TGTGCCAGCAGCCCACGTGCAGGGGATTTTGAAGCTTTCTTT
CDR3aa: CASSPRAGDFEAFF

d_gene: TRBD2
j_gene: TRBJ2-1
v_gene: TRBV29-1
abundance: -
CDR3nt: TGCAGCGCTGATGAGATAGCGGGAAAGCAGTTCTTC
CDR3aa: CSADEIAGKQFF

d_gene: -
j_gene: TRBJ2-3
v_gene: TRBV11-1
abundance: once
CDR3nt: TGTGCCAGCAGCTCCGAGGGCTACTTCACAGATACGCAGTATTTT
CDR3aa: CASSSEGYFTDTQYF

d_gene: -
j_gene: TRBJ1-1
v_gene: TRBV6-5
abundance: -
CDR3nt: TGTGCCAGCAGAAGATTGACAGGTATGAACACTGAAGCTTTCTTT
CDR3aa: CASRRLTGMNTEAFF

d_gene: TRBD1
j_gene: TRBJ2-2
v_gene: TRBV12-5
abundance: -
CDR3nt: TGTGCTACACGGACAGGGAGGAACACCGGGGAGCTGTTTTTT
CDR3aa: CATRTGRNTGELFF

d_gene: TRBD1
j_gene: TRBJ2-3
v_gene: TRBV6-4
abundance: -
CDR3nt: TGTGCCAGCAAGGACAGGCTTTCAGATACGCAGTATTTT
CDR3aa: CASKDRLSDTQYF

d_gene: -
j_gene: TRBJ1-1
v_gene: TRBV19
abundance: once
CDR3nt: TGTGCCAGTAGTATGTTAGGGAGTAACACTGAAGCTTTCTTT
CDR3aa: CASSMLGSNTEAFF

d_gene: TRBD1
j_gene: TRBJ2-3
v_gene: TRBV6-5
abundance: -
CDR3nt: TGTGCCAGCTCTTACAGGGGTGTTAAGGCAGATACGCAGTATTTT
CDR3aa: CASSYRGVKADTQYF

d_gene: TRBD1
j_gene: TRBJ1-5
v_gene: TRBV7-2
abundance: -
CDR3nt: TGTGCCAGCAGCTTAGTAACAGGGGGCGCCCAGCATTTT
CDR3aa: CASSLVTGGAQHF

d_gene: -
j_gene: TRBJ1-1
v_gene: TRBV5-4
abundance: -
CDR3nt: TGTGCCAGTTACAGCGGCATGAACACTGAAGCTTTCTTT
CDR3aa: CASYSGMNTEAFF

d_gene: -
j_gene: TRBJ1-5
v_gene: TRBV11-2
abundance: -
CDR3nt: TGTGCCAGCAGCTTAGATCCAGGACTTAGCAATCAGCCCCAGCATTTT
CDR3aa: CASSLDPGLSNQPQHF

d_gene: -
j_gene: TRBJ1-5
v_gene: TRBV7-2
abundance: -
CDR3nt: TGTGCCAGCAGCTTAGTTGCAGTTAGCAATCAGCCCCAGCATTTT
CDR3aa: CASSLVAVSNQPQHF

d_gene: -
j_gene: TRBJ1-6
v_gene: TRBV4-1
abundance: -
CDR3nt: TGCGCCAGCAGCCAAGCCTATGAAGCCTATAATTCACCCCTCCACTTT
CDR3aa: CASSQAYEAYNSPLHF

d_gene: -
j_gene: TRBJ1-2
v_gene: TRBV5-6
abundance: -
CDR3nt: TGTGCCAGCAGCTCGGGGGGAAGCTACACCTTC
CDR3aa: CASSSGGSYTF

d_gene: TRBD2
j_gene: TRBJ2-3
v_gene: TRBV13
abundance: -
CDR3nt: TGTGCCAGCAGTTCCCGTAGCGGGTATAGCACAGATACGCAGTATTTT
CDR3aa: CASSSRSGYSTDTQYF

d_gene: TRBD1
j_gene: TRBJ2-1
v_gene: TRBV10-3
abundance: -
CDR3nt: TGTGCCATCAGTGGGGGGCAGGGGGAAGGCAATGAGCAGTTCTTC
CDR3aa: CAISGGQGEGNEQFF

d_gene: TRBD1
j_gene: TRBJ1-6
v_gene: TRBV19
abundance: -
CDR3nt: TGTGCCAGTAGTCCCCGGGACAGTTATTCACCCCTCCACTTT
CDR3aa: CASSPRDSYSPLHF

d_gene: TRBD1
j_gene: TRBJ1-2
v_gene: TRBV19
abundance: -
CDR3nt: TGTGCCAGTAGTCCCGGACAGGGCGCCTATGGCTACACCTTC
CDR3aa: CASSPGQGAYGYTF

d_gene: -
j_gene: TRBJ1-1
v_gene: TRBV7-2
abundance: -
CDR3nt: TGTGCCAGCACCCCCCGAGTGAACACTGAAGCTTTCTTT
CDR3aa: CASTPRVNTEAFF

d_gene: TRBD1
j_gene: TRBJ2-7
v_gene: TRBV5-1
abundance: -
CDR3nt: TGCGCCAGCAGCTTTCTAACAGGGGCTGACTACGAGCAGTACTTC
CDR3aa: CASSFLTGADYEQYF

d_gene: TRBD2
j_gene: TRBJ2-5
v_gene: TRBV5-1
abundance: -
CDR3nt: TGCGCCAGCAGCTTGTCTTCCCTAGCGGGGGGGCCTGAAGAGACCCAGTACTTC
CDR3aa: CASSLSSLAGGPEETQYF

d_gene: -
j_gene: TRBJ2-1
v_gene: TRBV11-2
abundance: -
CDR3nt: TGTGCCAGCAGCTTAGATCAGAGGGATGAGCAGTTCTTC
CDR3aa: CASSLDQRDEQFF

d_gene: -
j_gene: TRBJ2-7
v_gene: TRBV7-2
abundance: -
CDR3nt: TGTGCCAGCAGCGTGACAGTCTCCTACGAGCAGTACTTC
CDR3aa: CASSVTVSYEQYF

d_gene: -
j_gene: TRBJ1-6
v_gene: TRBV3-1/TRBV3-2
abundance: -
CDR3nt: TGTGCCAGCAGCCAAGAGAAAGGAGAGGCCGCCGTCCATTCACCCCTCCACTTT
CDR3aa: CASSQEKGEAAVHSPLHF

d_gene: TRBD1
j_gene: TRBJ2-1
v_gene: TRBV18
abundance: -
CDR3nt: TGTGCCAGCTCACCACCGACCGGGACAGGGAGTTACAATGAGCAGTTCTTC
CDR3aa: CASSPPTGTGSYNEQFF